The source of this TCR beta chain is a study of T cells in Graves' hyperthyroidism and ophthalmopathy. Many counts were recorded for this clonotype. Antigen unknown. Amplified TCR beta CDR3 regions came from RNA transcripts. The HTBI set primed first-round TCR CDR3 RT-PCR. TCRdb re-called the multiplex PCR reads with MiXCR, one entry per CDR3 protein. This table holds some 270,000 distinct CDR3 sequences, about an eighth found once. Study conclusions and caveats: In the analysis, a 13 V-J model separated ophthalmopathy from stable hyperthyroidism.

This blood was taken when hyperthyroidism was first diagnosed, before any ophthalmopathy symptoms existed. This sample holds PBMCs from around 9.9 ml fresh peripheral blood. Trimming shortened V by 0 bases and J by 5 bases, and 5 bases separated the two germline ends. The CDR3 runs to 13 residues. CDR1 and CDR2 (germline): MNHEY, SVGAGI. This TCR derives from a woman aged 25 to 39 with Graves' hyperthyroidism that later progressed to Graves' ophthalmopathy. The genes are TRBV6-5 and TRBJ2-1, with D unresolved. The sample consisted of blood. This CDR3 is CASSYSSHNEQFF. The DNA for the CDR3 is TGTGCCAGCAGTTACTCTAGCCACAATGAGCAGTTCTTC.